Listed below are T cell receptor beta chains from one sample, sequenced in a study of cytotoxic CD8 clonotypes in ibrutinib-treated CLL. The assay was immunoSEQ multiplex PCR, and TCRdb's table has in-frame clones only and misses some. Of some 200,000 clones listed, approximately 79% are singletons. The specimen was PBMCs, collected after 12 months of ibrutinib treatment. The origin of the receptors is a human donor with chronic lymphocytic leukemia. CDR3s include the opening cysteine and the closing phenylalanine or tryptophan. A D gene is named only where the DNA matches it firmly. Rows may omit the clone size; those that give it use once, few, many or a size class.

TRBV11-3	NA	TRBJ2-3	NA	TGTGCCAGCACCTCCGTCGTGGAACCAGGGGGCACAGATACGCAGTATTTT	CASTSVVEPGGTDTQYF
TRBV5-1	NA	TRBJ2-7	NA	TGCGCCAGCAGTCAGCTAGCGAATACCTACGAGCAGTACTTC	CASSQLANTYEQYF
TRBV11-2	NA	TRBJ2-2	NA	TGTGCCAGCAGCCCTAGGAGGAACACCGGGGAGCTGTTTTTT	CASSPRRNTGELFF
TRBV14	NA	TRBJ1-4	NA	TGTGCCAGCAGCCTACGGGGGGGTAGCGCAACTAATGAAAAACTGTTTTTT	CASSLRGGSATNEKLFF
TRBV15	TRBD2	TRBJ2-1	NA	TGTGCCACCAGCAGAGAGAGACTAGCGAGGGGTGAGCAGTTCTTC	CATSRERLARGEQFF
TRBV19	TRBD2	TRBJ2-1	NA	TGTGCCAGTAGTATTAGAGGGGCAGCGGGGAGTTACAATGAGCAGTTCTTC	CASSIRGAAGSYNEQFF
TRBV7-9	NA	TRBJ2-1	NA	TGTGCCAGCAGTTCCACTAGCACCCGTTACAATGAGCAGTTCTTC	CASSSTSTRYNEQFF
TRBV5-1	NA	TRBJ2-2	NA	TGCGCCAGCAGCTTGTCGGGGGCGAACACCGGGGAGCTGTTTTTT	CASSLSGANTGELFF
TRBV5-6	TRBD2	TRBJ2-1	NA	TGTGCCAGCAGCCAGATTAGCGGGGGTAATGAGCAGTTCTTC	CASSQISGGNEQFF
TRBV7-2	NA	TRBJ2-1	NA	TGTGCCAGCAGCTCAGATCCCTCCTACAATGAGCAGTTCTTC	CASSSDPSYNEQFF
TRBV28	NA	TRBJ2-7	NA	TGTGCCAGCAGCCAGGGTGGGGGCGTCCAATACGAGCAGTACTTC	CASSQGGGVQYEQYF
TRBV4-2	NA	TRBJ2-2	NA	TGTGCCAGCAGCCAAGATCTGTGGGGATTAGAAACCGGGGAGCTGTTTTTT	CASSQDLWGLETGELFF
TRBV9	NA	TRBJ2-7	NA	TGTGCCAGCAGCGTAGGGGACGGCCCCTACGAGCAGTACTTC	CASSVGDGPYEQYF
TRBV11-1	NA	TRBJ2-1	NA	TGTGCCAGCAGCTTATGGGGTGTCGGGAATGAGCAGTTCTTC	CASSLWGVGNEQFF
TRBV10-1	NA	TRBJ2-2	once	TGCGCCAGCTCTCCCCGGGCGACGGGGATGGAGCTGTTTTTT	CASSPRATGMELFF
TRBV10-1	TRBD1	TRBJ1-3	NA	TGCGCCAGCAGTGGGACAGGTCCTGGAAACACCATATATTTT	CASSGTGPGNTIYF
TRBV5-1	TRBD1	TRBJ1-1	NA	TGCGCCAGCAAGGGACAGGGGATGAACACTGAAGCTTTCTTT	CASKGQGMNTEAFF
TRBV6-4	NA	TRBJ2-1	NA	TGTGCCAGCAGTCGGTTCCCAGGGGCCTACAATGAGCAGTTCTTC	CASSRFPGAYNEQFF
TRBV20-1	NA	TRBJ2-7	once	TGCAGTACAGGTGGGTCCTACGAGCAGTACTTC	CSTGGSYEQYF
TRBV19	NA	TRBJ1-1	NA	TGTGCCAGTAGTGTCCGACAGGTCACTGAAGCTTTCTTT	CASSVRQVTEAFF
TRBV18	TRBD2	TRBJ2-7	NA	TGTGCCAGCTCACCAGGACTAGCGGGAGTAAACGAGCAGTACTTC	CASSPGLAGVNEQYF
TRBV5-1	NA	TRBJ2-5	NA	TGCGCCAGCTCGCGGGTGGACGCGGGCCGGGAGACCCAGTACTTC	CASSRVDAGRETQYF
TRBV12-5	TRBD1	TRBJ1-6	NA	TGTGCTAGTGGTTTGGGCCCTCTGGGGACAGAGAATAATTCACCCCTCCACTTT	CASGLGPLGTENNSPLHF
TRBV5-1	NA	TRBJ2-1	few	TGCGCCAGCAGCTTGGGCTTTGAGCAGTTCTTC	CASSLGFEQFF
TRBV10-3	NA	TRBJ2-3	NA	TGTGCCATCAGTGAGAAACGGGGCCGCACAGATACGCAGTATTTT	CAISEKRGRTDTQYF
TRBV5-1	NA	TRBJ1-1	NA	TGCGCCAGCAGCCCGATTAGCGGGGTTGAAGCTTTCTTT	CASSPISGVEAFF
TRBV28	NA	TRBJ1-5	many	TGTGCCAGCAGTTTATGGACGCAGCCCCAGCATTTT	CASSLWTQPQHF
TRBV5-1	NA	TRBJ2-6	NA	TGCGCCAGCAGCTGGCCCGGACGGAGCTCTGGGGCCAACGTCCTGACTTTC	CASSWPGRSSGANVLTF
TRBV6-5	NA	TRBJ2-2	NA	TGTGCCAGCAGTCGAGGACCGCGTGGGTCCGGGGAGCTGTTTTTT	CASSRGPRGSGELFF
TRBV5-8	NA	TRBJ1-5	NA	TGTGCCAGCAGCTTATCCAGGGGCGGGCAGCCCCAGCATTTT	CASSLSRGGQPQHF
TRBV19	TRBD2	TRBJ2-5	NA	TGTGCCAGTAGTACCTCCGGACTAGGATTGACGGAGACCCAGTACTTC	CASSTSGLGLTETQYF